This TCR beta chain is from a study of blood T cell repertoires in COVID-19. Method: immunoSEQ multiplex PCR; TCRdb's copy keeps in-frame clones and lacks some. Here the sample spans fewer than 600,000 clones, around nine tenths being singletons. The specimen was PBMCs or T cells enriched from blood (not recorded which). This TCR came from a woman aged 35 to 49 who had recovered from COVID-19.

The CDR3 loop is CASSYLGAGGNTIYF. In nucleotides, the CDR3 is TGTGCCAGCAGCTACCTCGGGGCGGGGGGAAACACCATATATTTT. This sequence joins TRBV7-9 and TRBJ1-3, with D perhaps matching TRBD1 (5 bases). CDR3 length equals 15 residues. Per the germline V gene, CDR1 is SEHNR and CDR2 is FQNEAQ (reference sequence). V shed 4 bases and J shed 4 bases, with 14 bases lying between them. The whole variable domain, filled in from reference TRBV7-9 and TRBJ1-3, reads DTGVSQNPRHKITKRGQNVTFRCDPISEHNRLYWYRQTLGQGPEFLTYFQNEAQLEKSRLLSDRFSAERPKGSFSTLEIQRTEQGDSAMYLCASSYLGAGGNTIYFGEGSWLTVV.